This TCR beta chain was retrieved from a study of radiation and T cells in renal cell carcinoma. A word on this clone: The antigen remains unidentified.

The CDR3 extends over 16 amino acids. CDR1 and CDR2 (germline): SGHVS, FNYEAQ. The J segment lost 6 bases and the V segment lost 3 bases, leaving 9 bases of the junction unmatched. The time point is: baseline pretreatment blood. Sample treatment: 15 Gy SBRT to primary tumor, nephrectomy 4 weeks later. Study-level results: Baseline intratumoral clonotype presence is unknown without pretreatment biopsies. In blood, top tumor clones expanded by 2 weeks, shrinking by 4.

Method: immunoSEQ multiplex PCR; TCRdb's copy keeps in-frame clones and lacks some. The data contain around 94,000 clones, around 88% of them singletons. The sequence was collected from a man between 50 and 59 years old with renal cell carcinoma. The rearrangement links TRBV7-6 to TRBJ2-3, with 10 bases matching TRBD2. The source was blood, collected from a patient whose treatment included radiotherapy and nephrectomy. CDR3 sequence reads: CASSLGTSGVSDTQYF. CDR3 DNA: TGTGCCAGCAGCTTGGGAACTAGCGGGGTCTCGGATACGCAGTATTTT.